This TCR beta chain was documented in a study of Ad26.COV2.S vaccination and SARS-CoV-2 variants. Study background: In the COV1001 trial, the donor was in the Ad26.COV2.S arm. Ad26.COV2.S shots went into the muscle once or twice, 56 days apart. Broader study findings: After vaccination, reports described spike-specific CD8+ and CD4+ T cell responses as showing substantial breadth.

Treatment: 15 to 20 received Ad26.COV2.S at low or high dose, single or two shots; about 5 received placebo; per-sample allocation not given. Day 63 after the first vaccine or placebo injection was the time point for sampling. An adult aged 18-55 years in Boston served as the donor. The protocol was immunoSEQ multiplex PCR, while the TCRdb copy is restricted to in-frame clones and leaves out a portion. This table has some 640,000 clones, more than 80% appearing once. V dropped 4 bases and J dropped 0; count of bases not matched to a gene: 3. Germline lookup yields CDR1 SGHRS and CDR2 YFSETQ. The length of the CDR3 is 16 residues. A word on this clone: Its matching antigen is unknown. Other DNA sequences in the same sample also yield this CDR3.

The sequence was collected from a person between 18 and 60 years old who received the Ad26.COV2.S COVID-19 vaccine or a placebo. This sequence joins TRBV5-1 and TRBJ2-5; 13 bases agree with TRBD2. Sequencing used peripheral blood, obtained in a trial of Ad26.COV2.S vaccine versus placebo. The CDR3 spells CASSLGLAGNQETQYF. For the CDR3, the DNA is TGCGCCAGCAGCCTGGGACTAGCGGGGAACCAAGAGACCCAGTACTTC.